The 21 T cell receptor beta chains presented below share a single source sample, sequenced in a study of T cells in Graves' hyperthyroidism and ophthalmopathy. TCR beta CDR3 regions were amplified from RNA transcripts. First-round RT-PCR of the TCR CDR3 relied on the HTBI primer set. TCRdb itself ran the multiplex PCR reads through MiXCR, one entry per CDR3 protein. The table includes 300,000 to 400,000 distinct CDR3 sequences, approximately 15% detected once. The sample consisted of blood. The receptors come from a woman aged 25 to 45 with Graves' ophthalmopathy.

This clonotype was seen repeatedly, ten times or more. This chain links TRBV28 with TRBJ1-1; a weak D match, TRBD1 (5 bases). This CDR3 spans 17 amino acids. Germline V gene lookup returns CDR1 MDHEN and CDR2 SYDVKM. Between the trimmed V and J ends, which lost 3 bases and 3 bases, there was a span of 20 bases. The CDR3 coding sequence is TGTGCCAGCAGTTTTTTGGGGAATCCGAAAGGGGACACTGAAGCTTTCTTT. Translation: CASSFLGNPKGDTEAFF. The full variable domain, with the rest looked up from reference TRBV28 and TRBJ1-1, is DVKVTQSSRYLVKRTGEKVFLECVQDMDHENMFWYRQDPGLGLRLIYFSYDVKMKEKGDIPEGYSVSREKKERFSLILESASTNQTSMYLCASSFLGNPKGDTEAFFGQGTRLTVV.

This clonotype was seen many times. This rearrangement joins TRBV20-1 to TRBJ2-7; the match to TRBD1 covers 9 bases. Looked up from germline, CDR1 is DFQATT and CDR2 is SNEGSKA (reference sequence). The trim removed 3 bases at V and 3 bases at J, leaving 6 bases unmatched. This CDR3 is 14 amino acids long. CDR3 region: CSASQADRGYEQYF. CDR3 bases: TGCAGTGCTAGCCAGGCGGACAGGGGCTACGAGCAGTACTTC.

This clonotype was observed many times. The V gene is TRBV18, the J gene TRBJ1-1; no clear D. The CDR3 runs 14 residues. CDR1 is KGHSH and CDR2 is LQKENI in the germline V gene. The V gene lost 6 bases and the J gene lost 1 base, with 12 bases spanning the gap. As DNA, the CDR3 is TGTGCCAGCTCCGAGGGCTTTGCGAACACTGAAGCTTTCTTT. Amino acids: CASSEGFANTEAFF. The full variable domain, in which reference TRBV18 and TRBJ1-1 provide the parts outside the CDR3, is NAGVMQNPRHLVRRRGQEARLRCSPMKGHSHVYWYRQLPEEGLKFMVYLQKENIIDESGMPKERFSAEFPKEGPSILRIQQVVRGDSAAYFCASSEGFANTEAFFGQGTRLTVV.

The chain combines TRBV20-1 with TRBJ1-3, with D possibly TRBD1 on 5 matching bases. V shed 0 bases and J shed 7 bases, with 16 bases lying between them. The CDR3 is made up of 15 amino acids. The V gene's germline CDR1 is DFQATT and CDR2 SNEGSKA (reference sequence). CDR3 sequence: CSARDLVQGRNTIYF. In DNA, the CDR3 is TGCAGTGCTAGAGATTTGGTGCAGGGTAGGAACACCATATATTTT.

Ten or more counts support this clonotype. The chain couples TRBV11-1 to TRBJ2-1; the D gene is possibly TRBD2 (6 bases). V dropped 1 base and J dropped 12 bases, with 19 bases sitting between them. This CDR3 is 15 amino acids long. Germline V gives CDR1 SGHAT, CDR2 FQDESV (reference sequence). This chain's CDR3 is CASSLGRGPSSAQFF. For the CDR3, the DNA is TGTGCCAGCAGCTTAGGGAGGGGCCCTAGTTCGGCGCAGTTCTTC.

This clonotype was observed many times. The gene calls are TRBV20-1 and TRBJ2-3; TRBD1 agrees at 7 bases. Germline CDR1 is DFQATT and CDR2 is SNEGSKA (reference sequence). This CDR3 contains 16 residues. Trimming took 3 bases from V and 3 from J; bases not matched to a gene: 12. In nucleotides, the CDR3 is TGCAGTGCTAGGTCTTGGTCCAGGGGGTTAACAGATACGCAGTATTTT. Residues: CSARSWSRGLTDTQYF.

This clonotype was recorded many times. The V and J genes are TRBV7-2 and TRBJ2-1; no reliable D call. Germline CDR1 and CDR2: SGHTA and FQGNSA. This CDR3 spans 13 amino acids. V lost 4 bases and J 5 bases, leaving 9 bases between the germline ends. Here the CDR3 reads CASSYDTDNEQFF. The CDR3 nucleotides are TGTGCCAGCAGCTACGACACCGACAATGAGCAGTTCTTC.

Points on this clonotype: Given a much more abundant clone one base away, this may be a read error. CDR3 loop: CASSPPTTREYEQFF. Written as DNA, the CDR3 is TGTGCCAGCTCACCACCGACAACCCGGGAGTATGAGCAGTTCTTC. V gene TRBV18 combines with J gene TRBJ2-1, with D tentatively TRBD2 (6 bases). Germline values: CDR1 KGHSH, CDR2 LQKENI. The CDR3 is made up of 15 amino acids. V shed 0 bases and J shed 8 bases, with 14 bases lying between them.

The chain carries TRBV30 and TRBJ1-2; the D is unclear. V was pared by 1 base and J by 5 bases, with 14 bases between. Germline V gives CDR1 GTSNPN, CDR2 SVGIG (reference sequence). The CDR3 is 14 residues long. CDR3 sequence: CAWSEPPLFYGYTF. CDR3 nucleotides: TGTGCCTGGAGTGAACCCCCACTTTTTTATGGCTACACCTTC.

CDR3 sequence reads: CASSSRGAAYNEQFF. The CDR3 nucleotides read TGTGCCAGCAGCTCCAGGGGGGCTGCCTACAATGAGCAGTTCTTC. The chain has TRBV5-4 and TRBJ2-1, with D perhaps TRBD1 (7 bases). Germline V gene sequence: CDR1 SGHNT, CDR2 YYREEE (reference sequence). The CDR3 is 15 amino acids. Trimming took 3 bases from V and 2 from J, leaving 12 bases between them.

This clonotype has at least ten counts. The chain combines TRBV27 with TRBJ2-7, with a weak D call TRBD1 (5 bases). This CDR3 spans 13 amino acids. The V end was cut by 4 bases, the J end by 3 bases, with 10 bases between. The germline V gene has CDR1 MNHEY and CDR2 SMNVEV (reference sequence). CDR3 coding DNA: TGTGCCAGCAGTTATTGGCAGGGCTACGAGCAGTACTTC. Translating it yields CASSYWQGYEQYF.

The chain combines TRBV6-1 with TRBJ2-5, with 10 bases fitting TRBD1. The V gene end was trimmed by 7 bases and the J gene end by 12 bases; junction bases not matched to a gene: 17. CDR1 and CDR2 from the germline V gene are MNHNS and SASEGT. The CDR3 has 15 amino acids. The CDR3 DNA reads TGTGCCAGCATAACCTCCGGGACAGGGGCCCCAAGGGAGTACTTC. It is translated as CASITSGTGAPREYF.

In DNA, the CDR3 is TGTGCCACCAGCAGAGAAGGGGGCGGTCCTAATGAGCAGTTCTTC. It is translated as CATSREGGGPNEQFF. The chain links TRBV15 to TRBJ2-1, with 7 nucleotides matching TRBD1. There are 15 residues in the CDR3. The V segment lost 0 bases and the J segment 7 bases; nucleotides outside the gene matches: 6. Looked up from germline, CDR1 is LNHNV and CDR2 is YYDKDF (reference sequence).

This clonotype was detected a few times. This sequence joins TRBV20-1 and TRBJ2-1; D is unresolved. Trimming cost V 6 bases and J 6 bases, with 9 bases left between them. The CDR3 has 11 residues. Germline lookup yields CDR1 DFQATT and CDR2 SNEGSKA (reference sequence). The CDR3 region has the DNA TGCAGTGCCATTCCCTTCAATGAGCAGTTCTTC. As protein: CSAIPFNEQFF.

This clonotype was counted ten times or more. Here the CDR3 DNA reads TGTGCCAGTAGTATCTCCTTAAGGACAGACGAGCAGTACTTC. Its protein product is CASSISLRTDEQYF. The chain links TRBV19 to TRBJ2-7; tentative D call: TRBD1 (6 bases). The CDR3 sequence is 14 residues long. CDR1 and CDR2 (germline): LNHDA, SQIVND (reference sequence). The V and J ends lost 3 bases and 5 bases respectively, with 14 bases between them.

This clonotype came up a few times. The chain employs TRBV4-2 and TRBJ1-1; D call uncertain. This CDR3 has 15 amino acids. The germline V and J ends were trimmed by 0 bases and 4 bases, with 12 bases remaining between them. Germline CDR1 is LGHNA and CDR2 is YNFKEQ. As DNA, the CDR3 is TGTGCCAGCAGCCAAGATCGGGGTCGGGGCACTGAAGCTTTCTTT. This encodes CASSQDRGRGTEAFF.

This sequence joins TRBV7-2 and TRBJ1-2; tentative D call: TRBD1 (6 bases). The CDR3 has 15 residues. V was clipped by 1 base and J by 6 bases, with 15 bases between them. Germline V gene data show CDR1 as SGHTA and CDR2 as FQGNSA. CDR3 bases: TGTGCCAGCAGCTTAGGGGGATCTGGGACACATGGCTACACCTTC. Its protein product is CASSLGGSGTHGYTF.

This clonotype showed up many times. The chain links TRBV29-1 to TRBJ2-2, with D uncertain. CDR1 is SQVTM and CDR2 is ANQGSEA in the germline V gene. The CDR3 has 13 residues. Trimming took 6 bases from V and 2 from J, leaving 10 bases between them. In nucleotides, the CDR3 is TGCAGCGTGAAGGATGGAAACACCGGGGAGCTGTTTTTT. Amino acids: CSVKDGNTGELFF.

This clonotype was detected ten times or more. This rearrangement joins TRBV2 to TRBJ2-1; TRBD2 matches 13 bases. The CDR3 runs 22 residues. Per the germline V gene, CDR1 is SNHLY and CDR2 is FYNNEI. Losses at the gene ends were 8 bases for V and 0 bases for J; bases not matched to a gene: 22. The CDR3 DNA is TGTGCCAGCTACGGGTTGTTTTTCCCCGGGACTAGCGGGACCCGCTCCTACAATGAGCAGTTCTTC. As protein: CASYGLFFPGTSGTRSYNEQFF.

This clonotype was recorded many times. The J gene is TRBJ1-2, the V gene TRBV7-3; 10 bases fit TRBD1. Germline-derived CDR1 and CDR2 are SGHTA and FQGTGA. The ends lost 2 bases at V and 5 bases at J; junction bases unmatched: 11. The CDR3 contains 17 residues. CDR3 DNA sequence: TGTGCCAGCAGCTTATACCCTCGAGGGACAGGGGAGTATGGCTACACCTTC. Translation: CASSLYPRGTGEYGYTF.

Many counts were recorded for this clonotype. The chain combines TRBV3-1 with TRBJ2-3, with 7 nucleotides matching TRBD2. This CDR3 contains 18 residues. The V segment lost 1 base and the J segment 0 bases; nucleotides outside the gene matches: 10. Germline V gene sequence: CDR1 LGHDT, CDR2 YNNKEL (reference sequence). CDR3 residues: CASSQGATSYFSTDTQYF. CDR3 coding DNA: TGTGCCAGCAGCCAAGGTGCGACTAGCTACTTTAGCACAGATACGCAGTATTTT.